This TCR beta chain was sequenced in a study of beta chain features in type 1 diabetes. Study outcomes and limitations: Type 1 diabetes patients had TCRB CDR3s that were shorter (moderately but significantly so) in all four CD4+ subsets.

Sequenced material consisted of expressed TCRB transcripts (all of the isolated RNA was reverse transcribed). Assay: immunoSEQ multiplex PCR; the TCRdb copy retains only in-frame clones and omits some. The sample contains 630,000 or so clones, about 14% of which appear only once. Concerning this clone: Its antigen is not identified. Other DNA sequences within the sample encode an identical CDR3.

CDR1 is SEHNR, CDR2 FQNEAQ, per germline (reference sequence). CDR3 length: 12 amino acids. The V end lost 5 bases, the J end lost 1 base, and 5 bases lay between the germline ends. This TCR derives from a man aged 18 to 30 with type 1 diabetes. The chain employs TRBV7-9 and TRBJ1-1; D unresolved. The material sequenced was naive CD4+ T cells from blood. The CDR3 DNA is TGTGCCAGCAGCCCGAGGAACACTGAAGCTTTCTTT. As protein: CASSPRNTEAFF.